These 17 T cell receptor beta chains came from one sample sequenced in a study of blood T cell repertoires in COVID-19. Some clones are missing from TCRdb's copy, which holds only in-frame ones; the method was immunoSEQ multiplex PCR. The sample lists 300,000 to 400,000 clones; about nine tenths were seen once. The sequencing input was peripheral blood. The source of these receptors is a man aged 25 to 40 with COVID-19, enrolled during active disease.

The V gene is TRBV19, the J gene TRBJ2-3; 7 bases agree with TRBD2. The germline CDR1 and CDR2 sequences are LNHDA and SQIVND (reference sequence). Unmatched junction bases numbered 6, after V lost 6 bases and J lost 6 bases. The CDR3 is 13 amino acids. This CDR3 reads CASRPLGGDTQYF. CDR3 DNA sequence: TGTGCCAGTAGACCCCTGGGGGGGGATACGCAGTATTTT.

The genes are TRBV6-2 or TRBV6-3 and TRBJ2-4; possibly TRBD1 for D (6 bases). The CDR3 has 14 residues. Germline V CDR1 and CDR2: MNHEY, SVGEGT. V lost 5 bases and J lost 2, with 10 bases in between. CDR3 in DNA: TGTGCCAGCAGTAGGACAGCACCCAAAAACATTCAGTACTTC. Translating gives CASSRTAPKNIQYF.

V and J are TRBV15 and TRBJ2-2; TRBD2 matches at 7 bases. J lost 0 bases, V lost 8 bases, and 18 bases had no gene match. The CDR3 extends over 19 amino acids. CDR1 and CDR2 from the germline V gene are LNHNV and YYDKDF (reference sequence). This chain's CDR3 is CATHPSGEGFGANTGELFF. The CDR3, as DNA: TGTGCCACCCACCCTAGCGGAGAAGGATTCGGCGCGAACACCGGGGAGCTGTTTTTT.

Comment on this clone: Other DNA sequences within the sample encode an identical CDR3. The CDR3 DNA follows: TGTGCCAGCAGCCGTGCGGGTAGCGGAGGCACAGATACGCAGTATTTT. Its translation: CASSRAGSGGTDTQYF. The V and J genes are TRBV9 and TRBJ2-3; the D gene is possibly TRBD2 (6 bases). The CDR3 has 16 residues. V lost 4 bases to trimming and J lost 1 base, with 16 bases between them. CDR1 and CDR2 from the germline V gene are SGDLS and YYNGEE.

The rearrangement links TRBV5-1 to TRBJ1-1, with a tentative D call TRBD1 (6 bases). Germline lookup yields CDR1 SGHRS and CDR2 YFSETQ. The V end lost 2 bases, the J end lost 2 bases, and 13 bases lay between the germline ends. The CDR3 totals 15 residues. CDR3 amino acids: CASSLMGGPNTEAFF. In DNA, the CDR3 is TGCGCCAGCAGCTTAATGGGGGGGCCCAACACTGAAGCTTTCTTT.

This chain links TRBV4-3 with TRBJ1-1; D gene ambiguous. The CDR3 covers 14 residues. V was trimmed by 0 bases and J by 3 bases, leaving 8 bases between them. In germline, CDR1 is LGHNA, CDR2 YSLEER. The CDR3 loop is CASSQDRTDTEAFF. Written as DNA, the CDR3 is TGCGCCAGCAGCCAAGATAGAACGGACACTGAAGCTTTCTTT.

The chain is built from TRBV7-2 and TRBJ2-7, with 10 bases identical to TRBD2. Trimming took 4 bases from V and 12 from J; bases not matched to a gene: 6. CDR1 is SGHTA and CDR2 is FQGNSA in the germline V gene. The length of the CDR3 is 12 residues. CDR3 amino acids: CASSSKLAGLYF. The DNA of the CDR3 is TGTGCCAGCAGCTCCAAACTAGCGGGACTGTACTTC. Complete variable domain (other parts from reference TRBV7-2 and TRBJ2-7): GAGVSQSPSNKVTEKGKDVELRCDPISGHTALYWYRQSLGQGLEFLIYFQGNSAPDKSGLPSDRFSAERTGGSVSTLTIQRTQQEDSAVYLCASSSKLAGLYFGPGTRLTVT.

The rearrangement joins TRBV6-5 to TRBJ2-5, with 9 bases matching TRBD1. The CDR3 is 13 residues long. V was clipped by 9 bases and J by 0 bases; unmatched bases: 2. The germline CDR1 and CDR2 sequences are MNHEY and SVGAGI. In DNA form, the CDR3 reads TGTGCCAGTACAGGGGGCTACCAAGAGACCCAGTACTTC. This gives the protein CASTGGYQETQYF.

The chain is built from TRBV4-3 and TRBJ2-1; D not resolved. This CDR3 contains 13 residues. Germline-derived CDR1 and CDR2 are LGHNA and YSLEER. Trimming removed 1 base at V and 4 bases at J, with 5 bases between. CDR3 protein: CASSQGGYNEQFF. CDR3 bases: TGCGCCAGCAGCCAAGGAGGATACAATGAGCAGTTCTTC.

The chain has TRBV28 and TRBJ2-3, with D perhaps TRBD2 (5 bases). The ends were cut back, 1 base at V and 5 bases at J, with 13 bases in the middle. Germline values: CDR1 MDHEN, CDR2 SYDVKM. The CDR3 is 15 residues long. CDR3 coding DNA: TGTGCCAGCAGTTTATCTCGGGGTTTGGTAGATACGCAGTATTTT. This encodes CASSLSRGLVDTQYF.

CDR3 loop: CASSLRLADSYEQYF. CDR3 coding DNA: TGTGCCAGCAGCCTTAGACTAGCTGACTCCTACGAGCAGTACTTC. The V and J genes are TRBV3-1 (or the pseudogene TRBV3-2) and TRBJ2-7, with 7 nucleotides matching TRBD2. This CDR3 region has 15 residues. V shed 4 bases and J 0 bases; nucleotides not matched to a gene: 6. From germline, CDR1 is LGHDT and CDR2 YNNKEL (reference sequence).

This clone was counted a single time. V usage is TRBV5-4 and J usage is TRBJ2-1, with 8 bases fitting TRBD2. Unmatched junction bases numbered 9, after V lost 3 bases and J lost 10 bases. Germline loops: CDR1 SGHNT, CDR2 YYREEE (reference sequence). The CDR3 spans 14 residues. The CDR3 DNA reads TGTGCCAGCAGCTCCCCGGGGGGGGCTGAGGAGCAGTTCTTC. It specifies CASSSPGGAEEQFF.

The chain combines TRBV18 with TRBJ2-5; 8 positions match TRBD1. CDR1 and CDR2 (germline): KGHSH, LQKENI. Losses at the gene ends were 6 bases for V and 3 bases for J; bases not matched to a gene: 9. The CDR3 has 15 amino acids. The DNA of the CDR3 is TGTGCCAGCTCCCAGTCTACAGGGGGGAAAGAGACCCAGTACTTC. It yields the protein CASSQSTGGKETQYF.

The chain has TRBV9 and TRBJ1-2; 8 positions agree with TRBD1. V lost 0 bases to trimming and J lost 8 bases; unmatched junction nucleotides: 12. The CDR3 loop spans 16 amino acids. The germline CDR1 and CDR2 sequences are SGDLS and YYNGEE. In nucleotides, the CDR3 is TGTGCCAGCAGCGTAGCTGGGACAGGACGACTGTGGGGCTACACCTTC. This sequence encodes CASSVAGTGRLWGYTF.

The chain has TRBV28 and TRBJ2-7; no reliable D call. Trimming took off 1 base at V and 2 bases at J, with 12 bases between the two ends. CDR1 and CDR2 from the germline V gene are MDHEN and SYDVKM. This CDR3 spans 15 amino acids. CDR3 sequence (DNA): TGTGCCAGCAGTTTATATCGCGCTCTTGCCTACGAGCAGTACTTC. This translates into CASSLYRALAYEQYF.

The rearrangement joins TRBV18 to TRBJ2-3; TRBD2 aligns across 12 bases. Germline V lookup: CDR1 KGHSH, CDR2 LQKENI. The V and J ends lost 3 bases and 0 bases, in that order; junction bases with no gene match: 7. This CDR3 spans 18 amino acids. The CDR3 loop is CASSPSLAGGSSTDTQYF. CDR3 DNA sequence: TGTGCCAGCTCACCCTCACTAGCGGGAGGAAGTAGCACAGATACGCAGTATTTT.

The rearrangement links TRBV3-1 (or the pseudogene TRBV3-2) to TRBJ2-1, with 7 bases matching TRBD1. Germline assignment: CDR1 LGHDT and CDR2 YNNKEL (reference sequence). After removal of 2 bases from V and 10 bases from J, the junction contained 11 bases not matched to a gene. CDR3 length: 15 amino acids. The CDR3 here is CASSQPLTGPEEQFF. As DNA, the CDR3 is TGTGCCAGCAGCCAACCTTTGACAGGGCCCGAGGAGCAGTTCTTC.